This record concerns one T cell receptor (beta chain) sequence. As yet, its antigen is unknown. PCR amplification relied on 60 Vbeta primers (plus 13 Jbeta primers). The method was immunoSEQ multiplex PCR; TCRdb's version includes in-frame clones alone and lacks a portion of them. The sample holds 99,000 or so clones, about 70% seen once. The source of the sample is a study of cytomegalovirus exposure and HLA in healthy donors. Whole-study results and caveats: Immune exposure information available was restricted to CMV serostatus. Follow-up analysis seemed to connect common viral pathogens with several of the most significant clusters identified. The authors listed around 150 TCR beta chains as cytomegalovirus-associated.

This CDR3 spans 15 amino acids. With V trimmed by 3 bases and J by 4 bases, 5 bases remained unmatched. Germline CDR1 and CDR2: SGHVS and FQNEAQ. The sequenced sample was PBMCs. The gene calls are TRBV7-8 and TRBJ1-1, with 10 positions matching TRBD1. The sequence was collected from a man aged 25-40 years in good health and CMV-seronegative. The CDR3 DNA sequence: TGTGCCAGCAGCTTCCGACAGGGGGCGAGCACTGAAGCTTTCTTT. Translating gives CASSFRQGASTEAFF.